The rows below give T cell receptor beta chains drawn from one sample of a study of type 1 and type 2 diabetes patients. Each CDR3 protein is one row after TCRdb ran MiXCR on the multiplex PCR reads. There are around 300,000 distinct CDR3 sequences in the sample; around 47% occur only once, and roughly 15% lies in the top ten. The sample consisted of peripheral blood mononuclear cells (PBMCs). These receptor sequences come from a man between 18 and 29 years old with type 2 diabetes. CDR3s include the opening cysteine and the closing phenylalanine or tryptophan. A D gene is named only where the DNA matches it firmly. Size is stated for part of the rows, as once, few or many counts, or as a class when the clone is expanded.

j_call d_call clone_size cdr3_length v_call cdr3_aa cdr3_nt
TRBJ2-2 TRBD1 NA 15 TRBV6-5 CASSYRTGPTGELFF TGTGCCAGCAGTTACCGGACAGGGCCCACCGGGGAGCTGTTTTTT
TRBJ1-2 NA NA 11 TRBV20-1 CSSSVPYGYTF TGCAGTTCAAGCGTCCCTTATGGCTACACCTTC
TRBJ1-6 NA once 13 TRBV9 CASSVVGVSPLHF TGTGCCAGCAGCGTAGTCGGGGTTTCACCCCTCCACTTT
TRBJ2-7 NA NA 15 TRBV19 CASSGARDSNYEQYF TGTGCCAGTAGTGGGGCCCGGGACTCCAACTACGAGCAGTACTTC
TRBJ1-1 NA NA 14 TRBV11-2 CASSLASGGTEAFF TGTGCCAGCAGCCTAGCCTCGGGGGGCACTGAAGCTTTCTTT
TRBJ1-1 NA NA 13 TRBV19 CASSIPKNTEAFF TGTGCCAGTAGTATCCCAAAGAACACTGAAGCTTTCTTT
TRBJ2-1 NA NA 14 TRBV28 CASSFNTIYNEQFF TGTGCCAGCAGTTTCAATACGATCTACAATGAGCAGTTCTTC
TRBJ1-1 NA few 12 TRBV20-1 CSAYRDNTEAFF TGCAGTGCTTACAGGGACAACACTGAAGCTTTCTTT
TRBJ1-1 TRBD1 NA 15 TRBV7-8 CASSSPGTGSAEAFF TGTGCCAGCAGCTCACCCGGGACAGGATCCGCTGAAGCTTTCTTT
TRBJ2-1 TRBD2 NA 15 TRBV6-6 CASSEASGRPPEQFF TGTGCCAGCAGTGAAGCTAGCGGGAGGCCTCCAGAGCAGTTCTTC
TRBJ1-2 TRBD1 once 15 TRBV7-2 CASSRENRGRGGYTF TGTGCCAGCAGCAGAGAAAACAGGGGGCGTGGTGGCTACACCTTC